Below, 7 T cell receptor delta chains from the same sample are listed, as sequenced in a study of gamma-delta chains in newborns, infants, children. TCRdb reapplied CATT to the reads. The sample records about 16,000 delta-chain clones, 7.3% being singletons. Sequencing was performed on blood. These receptors all stem from a child who was a newborn, infant or young child, either healthy, febrile or measles-vaccinated (not recorded which).

This clone was seen ten or more times. In the same sample, other DNA sequences code for this CDR3. The chain joins TRDV2 to TRDJ3; 13 bases are a match to TRDD3. The CDR3 runs to 19 residues. The V and J ends lost 0 bases and 3 bases, in that order; junction bases with no gene match: 4. The germline V gene has CDR1 GEAIGNYY and CDR2 EKD. The CDR3, as DNA: TGTGCCTGTGACACCGTACTGGGGGATACGCGCTGGGACACCCGACAGATGTTTTTC. It codes for CACDTVLGDTRWDTRQMFF.

On this clone itself: A single base separates this from a much larger clone, so it may be a read error. The sample contains more than one DNA sequence encoding this CDR3. The V and J genes are TRDV2 and TRDJ3, with 12 bases lining up with TRDD3. This CDR3 is built from 20 residues. CDR1 and CDR2 from the germline V gene are GEAIGNYY and EKD. DNA for the CDR3: TGTGCCTGTGACACCCTACTGGGGGATACCAGCTCCTGGGACACCCGCCAGATGTTTTTC. This gives the protein CACDTLLGDTSSWDTRQMFF.

This clone was observed a few times. The junction departs from germline at one end; a sequencing error may be responsible. This same CDR3 is encoded by further DNA sequences in the sample. The chain couples TRDV2 to TRDJ3; D may be TRDD3 (6 bases). CDR1 is GEAIGNYY and CDR2 is EKD in the germline V gene. The CDR3 has 17 residues. DNA for the CDR3: TGTGCCTGTGACACCTGGGGGCCGTCCTGGGACACCCGACAGATGTTCTTC. As protein: CACDTWGPSWDTRQMFF.

The J gene is TRDJ1, the V gene TRDV2; TRDD3 matches at 10 bases. The germline gives CDR1 GEAIGNYY, CDR2 EKD. This CDR3 has 18 residues. J was trimmed by 0 bases and V by 6 bases; bases with no gene match: 15. CDR3 bases: TGTGCCTGTAGCGAAAGGGGGATACGATGGACGTACACCGATAAACTCATCTTT. Translated: CACSERGIRWTYTDKLIF.

Notes on this clone: The protein given by TCRdb reflects a much larger clone and differs at residue 12 from this DNA's translation, likely from a read error; the protein shown is the DNA's translation. This chain links TRDV2 with TRDJ3; 9 bases align to TRDD3. V lost 3 bases and J lost 5; bases outside the gene matches: 13. CDR3 size: 19 residues. The V gene's germline CDR1 is GEAIGNYY and CDR2 EKD. CDR3 bases: TGTGCCTGTGACTCCGTACTGGGGGACCCTTCCCGGGACACCCGACAGATGTTTTTC. Encoded protein: CACDSVLGDPSRDTRQMFF.

This clone has more than one count but fewer than ten. A read error likely explains this, since a far larger clone differs by one base. The same CDR3 is also encoded by other DNA sequences in this sample. The chain employs TRDV2 and TRDJ3, with TRDD3 identical over 11 bases. V shed 1 base and J 0 bases; nucleotides not matched to a gene: 4. The CDR3 loop spans 19 amino acids. Germline-derived CDR1 and CDR2 are GEAIGNYY and EKD. The chain's CDR3 is CACDTVLGDSSWDTRQMFF. In DNA form, the CDR3 reads TGTGCCTGTGACACTGTACTGGGGGATAGCTCCTGGGACACCCGACAGATGTTTTTC.

The genes are TRDV2 and TRDJ2, with TRDD3 identical over 11 bases. Per germline, CDR1 GEAIGNYY and CDR2 EKD. Losses at the gene ends were 3 bases for V and 6 bases for J; bases not matched to a gene: 11. This CDR3 contains 17 residues. The CDR3 protein is CACDQYWGIERAAQLFF. The CDR3 nucleotides are TGTGCCTGTGACCAGTACTGGGGGATAGAAAGGGCAGCACAACTCTTCTTT.